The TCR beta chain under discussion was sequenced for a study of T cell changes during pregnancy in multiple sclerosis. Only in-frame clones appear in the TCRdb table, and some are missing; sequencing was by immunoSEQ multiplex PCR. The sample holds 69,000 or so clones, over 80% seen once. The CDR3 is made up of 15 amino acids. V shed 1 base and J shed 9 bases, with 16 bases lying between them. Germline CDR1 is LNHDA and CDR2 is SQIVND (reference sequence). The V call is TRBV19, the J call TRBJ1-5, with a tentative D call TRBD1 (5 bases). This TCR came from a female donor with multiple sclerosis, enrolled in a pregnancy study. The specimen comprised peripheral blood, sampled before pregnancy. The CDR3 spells CASSIGGRVSGPQHF. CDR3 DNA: TGTGCCAGTAGTATAGGTGGCAGGGTGTCCGGGCCCCAGCATTTT.